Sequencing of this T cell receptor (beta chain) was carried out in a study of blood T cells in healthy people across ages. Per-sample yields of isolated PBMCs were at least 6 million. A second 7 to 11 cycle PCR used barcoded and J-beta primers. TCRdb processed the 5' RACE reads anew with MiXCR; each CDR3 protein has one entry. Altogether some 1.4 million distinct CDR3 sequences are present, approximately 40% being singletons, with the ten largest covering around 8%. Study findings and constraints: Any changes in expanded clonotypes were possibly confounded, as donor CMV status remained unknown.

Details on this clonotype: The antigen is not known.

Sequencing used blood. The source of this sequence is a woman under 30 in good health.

CDR3 nucleotide sequence: TGTGCCAGCAGTGAAAGGACAGGGGGCTTATACACTGAAGCTTTCTTT. Translating it yields CASSERTGGLYTEAFF. The chain combines TRBV6-1 with TRBJ1-1; 11 nucleotides align to TRBD1. Losses at the gene ends were 2 bases for V and 3 bases for J; bases not matched to a gene: 5. Germline V lookup: CDR1 MNHNS, CDR2 SASEGT. The CDR3 runs 16 residues.